This T cell receptor (beta chain) emerged from a study of shared T cell receptors in the human thymus. TCRdb's copy holds only in-frame clones and misses some; the assay was immunoSEQ multiplex PCR. Of hundreds of thousands of clones in the sample, approximately 87% were seen once. V was pared by 7 bases and J by 4 bases, with 13 bases between. Germline assignment: CDR1 MNHEY and CDR2 SMNVEV (reference sequence). CDR3 length: 14 residues. This clone turned up a few times. The sample was also reused in another study, on human thymus T cells.

The sample consisted of thymocytes. The chain carries TRBV27 and TRBJ2-2; a weak D match, TRBD1 (5 bases). The receptor was derived from a boy under two years old with a congenital heart defect. The CDR3 DNA reads as TGTGCCAGCAAGGGGTACAGAGGCACCGGGGAGCTGTTTTTT. It specifies CASKGYRGTGELFF.